The next 25 T cell receptor beta chains were all read from a single sample in a study of blood T cell repertoires in COVID-19. TCRdb keeps only in-frame clones here, not all; method: immunoSEQ multiplex PCR. The data show 120,000 to 150,000 clones, with about 90% seen just once and 10% to 13% held by the top ten. The sequenced sample consisted of peripheral blood. These receptors all come from a man aged 55 to 70 with active or convalescent COVID-19.

The chain uses TRBV5-1 and TRBJ2-7, with 9 bases matching TRBD1. This CDR3 contains 14 residues. Germline trimming cut 0 bases from V and 6 bases from J; bases unmatched to any gene: 4. Germline-derived CDR1 and CDR2 are SGHRS and YFSETQ. The CDR3 loop is CASSLAGTGSEQYF. DNA of the CDR3: TGCGCCAGCAGCTTGGCCGGGACAGGGTCCGAGCAGTACTTC.

This chain joins TRBV24-1 and TRBJ1-2; D is possibly TRBD1 (6 bases). V lost 3 bases and J lost 8, with 9 bases in between. Germline CDR1 reads KGHDR; CDR2 reads SFDVKD. This CDR3 has 12 residues. The CDR3 is CATSDGQRGYTF. As DNA, the CDR3 is TGTGCCACCAGTGATGGACAGCGCGGCTACACCTTC.

The V and J genes are TRBV19 and TRBJ1-3; 7 bases match TRBD1. The V segment lost 8 bases and the J segment 0 bases; nucleotides outside the gene matches: 10. Germline lookup yields CDR1 LNHDA and CDR2 SQIVND (reference sequence). The CDR3 is made up of 16 amino acids. The CDR3 DNA is TGTGCCAGTGGGAGAGGGGGCGAAGGCTCTGGAAACACCATATATTTT. The encoded protein is CASGRGGEGSGNTIYF.

The chain uses TRBV7-2 and TRBJ2-7; a weak D match, TRBD1 (5 bases). The CDR3 sequence is 14 residues long. The germline V gene has CDR1 SGHTA and CDR2 FQGNSA. The V and J ends lost 5 bases and 2 bases respectively, with 13 bases between them. The CDR3, as DNA: TGTGCCAGCAGCCCCCGAATAGGGGCCTACGAGCAGTACTTC. It yields the protein CASSPRIGAYEQYF.

The J gene is TRBJ2-2, the V gene TRBV24-1; tentative D call: TRBD2 (6 bases). CDR1 KGHDR and CDR2 SFDVKD come from the germline V gene. Trimming took 4 bases from V and 6 from J, leaving 14 bases between them. The CDR3 spans 15 residues. This chain's CDR3 is CATSDPGGPAGELFF. Written as DNA, the CDR3 is TGTGCCACCAGTGACCCCGGAGGGCCAGCCGGGGAGCTGTTTTTT.

The chain uses TRBV6-5 and TRBJ1-1; D call uncertain. This CDR3 has 14 amino acids. The V end lost 0 bases, the J end lost 5 bases, and 10 bases lay between the germline ends. The germline V gene has CDR1 MNHEY and CDR2 SVGAGI. The CDR3 region has the DNA TGTGCCAGCAGTTACTCGCGCAGGAGGACTGAAGCTTTCTTT. It yields the protein CASSYSRRRTEAFF.

This clone was found a few times. The chain carries TRBV28 and TRBJ2-1, with 11 bases aligning to TRBD2. V gave up 3 bases and J gave up 5 bases; unmatched junction bases: 15. Germline V gene lookup returns CDR1 MDHEN and CDR2 SYDVKM. The CDR3 length is 19 residues. The DNA for the CDR3 is TGTGCCAGCAGTTTTGGGGGACTAGCGGTACATTCTGGTAACAATGAGCAGTTCTTC. It codes for CASSFGGLAVHSGNNEQFF.

V gene TRBV28 combines with J gene TRBJ1-6, with 8 bases lining up with TRBD1. CDR3 length equals 14 residues. Germline-derived CDR1 and CDR2 are MDHEN and SYDVKM. V lost 6 bases to trimming and J lost 7 bases; unmatched junction nucleotides: 5. The CDR3 coding sequence is TGTGCCAGCAGCCCGACAGGGGAAAATTCACCCCTCCACTTT. It specifies CASSPTGENSPLHF. Supplemented by reference TRBV28 and TRBJ1-6, the full variable domain reads DVKVTQSSRYLVKRTGEKVFLECVQDMDHENMFWYRQDPGLGLRLIYFSYDVKMKEKGDIPEGYSVSREKKERFSLILESASTNQTSMYLCASSPTGENSPLHFGNGTRLTVT.

The CDR3 sequence: CATSDPGTGQYF. The CDR3 bases are TGTGCCACCAGTGACCCTGGGACAGGACAGTACTTC. V gene TRBV24-1 combines with J gene TRBJ2-7, with 8 bases lining up with TRBD1. The CDR3 covers 12 residues. V gave up 4 bases and J gave up 10 bases; unmatched junction bases: 5. The germline CDR1 and CDR2 sequences are KGHDR and SFDVKD.

V is TRBV18 and J is TRBJ2-7, with D perhaps matching TRBD2 (6 bases). CDR1 is KGHSH and CDR2 is LQKENI in the germline V gene. Trimming cost V 3 bases and J 6 bases, with 15 bases left between them. This CDR3 is built from 14 residues. In nucleotides, the CDR3 is TGTGCCAGCTCACCGGTGGAGGGAGGAGGCGAGCAGTACTTC. Protein sequence: CASSPVEGGGEQYF.

The V gene is TRBV28, the J gene TRBJ2-1; 12 bases map to TRBD2. Per germline, CDR1 MDHEN and CDR2 SYDVKM. V gave up 7 bases and J gave up 8 bases; unmatched junction bases: 6. The CDR3 length is 14 residues. The CDR3 reads CASTSSGRAHEQFF. For the CDR3, the DNA is TGTGCCAGCACCTCTAGCGGGAGGGCCCATGAGCAGTTCTTC.

This clone has just one count. The chain links TRBV5-1 to TRBJ1-2, with 8 nucleotides matching TRBD1. V shed 0 bases and J 3 bases; nucleotides not matched to a gene: 1. From germline, CDR1 is SGHRS and CDR2 YFSETQ. The CDR3 is made up of 14 amino acids. CDR3 in amino acids: CASSLETGDYGYTF. CDR3 DNA: TGCGCCAGCAGCTTGGAGACAGGGGACTATGGCTACACCTTC.

The chain is built from TRBV11-3 and TRBJ2-3; TRBD1 aligns across 8 bases. CDR1 and CDR2 from the germline V gene are SGHNT and YENEEA. CDR3 length: 14 amino acids. Trimming took 5 bases from V and 5 from J; bases not matched to a gene: 6. CDR3 sequence: CASSRGQVKDTQYF. CDR3 nucleotides: TGTGCCAGCAGCCGGGGACAGGTCAAAGATACGCAGTATTTT.

The J gene is TRBJ2-3, the V gene TRBV24-1; perhaps TRBD2 as D (6 bases). The CDR3 spans 15 residues. Per the germline V gene, CDR1 is KGHDR and CDR2 is SFDVKD. Between the trimmed V and J ends, which lost 2 bases and 3 bases, there was a span of 11 bases. The CDR3 is CATSDSTRRTDTQYF. CDR3 in DNA: TGTGCCACCAGTGATTCGACTAGAAGGACAGATACGCAGTATTTT.

The V and J genes are TRBV6-5 and TRBJ1-6; 9 bases agree with TRBD1. The CDR3 spans 15 residues. Per germline, CDR1 MNHEY and CDR2 SVGAGI. Trimming removed 4 bases from V and 7 bases from J; junction bases left unmatched: 5. CDR3 in amino acids: CASSSDRGMNSPLHF. CDR3 bases: TGTGCCAGCAGTTCCGACAGGGGGATGAATTCACCCCTCCACTTT.

The chain has TRBV5-6 and TRBJ1-2, with TRBD1 matching over 10 bases. The CDR3 extends over 18 amino acids. CDR1 and CDR2 (germline): SGHDT, YYEEEE. After removal of 0 bases from V and 2 bases from J, the junction contained 10 bases not matched to a gene. The CDR3 nucleotides read TGTGCCAGCAGCTTGGTGTTTTCCCCGGGACAGGGGAACTATGGCTACACCTTC. This encodes CASSLVFSPGQGNYGYTF.

The genes are TRBV14 and TRBJ2-1; D might be TRBD2 (6 bases). This CDR3 spans 14 amino acids. Trimming removed 4 bases at V and 6 bases at J, with 13 bases between. CDR1 is SGHDN, CDR2 FVKESK, per germline. The CDR3 DNA follows: TGTGCCAGCAGCCGCCCGGGACTTCTCAATGAGCAGTTCTTC. It translates to CASSRPGLLNEQFF.

The chain recombines TRBV5-1 with TRBJ2-1, with 11 bases fitting TRBD2. Germline V gene data show CDR1 as SGHRS and CDR2 as YFSETQ. There are 16 residues in the CDR3. The ends lost 5 bases at V and 10 bases at J; junction bases unmatched: 14. CDR3 residues: CASSTEGLAVPGEQFF. CDR3 nucleotides: TGCGCCAGCAGTACGGAGGGACTAGCGGTTCCGGGGGAGCAGTTCTTC.

The DNA for the CDR3 is TGCAGCGTTGGTACTCTAGCGGCCAACACCGGGGAGCTGTTTTTT. Its translation is CSVGTLAANTGELFF. The genes are TRBV29-1 and TRBJ2-2; 7 bases match TRBD2. The length of the CDR3 is 15 residues. Trimming at V came to 4 bases and at J to 2 bases, leaving 7 bases not matched to a gene. The germline V gene has CDR1 SQVTM and CDR2 ANQGSEA.

The V call is TRBV28, the J call TRBJ1-4; unclear D gene. V dropped 4 bases and J dropped 0 bases, with 6 bases sitting between them. CDR3 length: 14 residues. Germline CDR1 is MDHEN and CDR2 is SYDVKM. CDR3 sequence reads: CASSSPSTNEKLFF. CDR3 DNA sequence: TGTGCCAGCAGTTCCCCGTCAACTAATGAAAAACTGTTTTTT.

The V and J genes are TRBV15 and TRBJ1-2; D is ambiguous. CDR1 and CDR2 (germline): LNHNV, YYDKDF (reference sequence). V lost 9 bases, J lost 12 bases, and 23 bases lay in between. The CDR3 sequence is 13 residues long. The CDR3 spells CATGLSPDTHDTF. The CDR3 DNA reads as TGTGCCACGGGTCTAAGCCCCGACACTCACGACACCTTC. The full variable domain, rest sourced from reference TRBV15 and TRBJ1-2, is DAMVIQNPRYQVTQFGKPVTLSCSQTLNHNVMYWYQQKSSQAPKLLFHYYDKDFNNEADTPDNFQSRRPNTSFCFLDIRSPGLGDTAMYLCATGLSPDTHDTFGSGTRLTVV.

This chain connects TRBV29-1 to TRBJ1-4; tentative D call: TRBD1 (6 bases). The ends were cut back, 7 bases at V and 3 bases at J, with 15 bases in the middle. This CDR3 is built from 14 residues. Germline assignment: CDR1 SQVTM and CDR2 ANQGSEA. The CDR3 is CSARGLGANEKLFF. The DNA for the CDR3 is TGCAGCGCCAGGGGCCTTGGAGCTAATGAAAAACTGTTTTTT.

V usage is TRBV6-5 and J usage is TRBJ1-6, with 10 bases aligning to TRBD1. V was clipped by 10 bases and J by 7 bases; unmatched bases: 4. The CDR3 runs 13 residues. The germline V gene encodes CDR1 MNHEY and CDR2 SVGAGI. The CDR3 DNA sequence: TGTGCCACCAGACAGGGGGCGAATTCACCCCTCCACTTT. Translated, it gives CATRQGANSPLHF.

J is TRBJ2-1 and V is TRBV13; 11 bases line up with TRBD2. Germline CDR1 and CDR2: PRHDT and FYEKMQ (reference sequence). This CDR3 contains 17 residues. J gave up 6 bases and V 1 base, and 8 bases lay outside the gene matches. Here the CDR3 reads CASSLEAGTSGSNEQFF. CDR3 bases: TGTGCCAGCAGCTTAGAGGCCGGGACTAGCGGAAGCAATGAGCAGTTCTTC.

This rearrangement joins TRBV19 to TRBJ1-2; 7 bases line up with TRBD1. Germline loops: CDR1 LNHDA, CDR2 SQIVND (reference sequence). The CDR3 is made up of 13 amino acids. With 7 bases clipped from V and 2 bases from J, the junction kept 4 bases outside the gene matches. The CDR3 reads CASNPGQNYGYTF. CDR3 nucleotides: TGTGCCAGTAATCCGGGACAGAACTATGGCTACACCTTC.